These 7 T cell receptor beta chains came from one sample sequenced in a study of OX40 agonist ivuxolimab in advanced cancers. Only in-frame clones appear in the TCRdb table, and some are missing; sequencing was by immunoSEQ multiplex PCR. The sample has about 63,000 clones; roughly 73% are singletons. The sequencing here drew on CD4+ or CD8+ T cells sorted from blood, taken in a trial of the OX40 agonist ivuxolimab. Receptors were obtained from an adult with an advanced solid tumor such as melanoma, head and neck, liver or kidney cancer.

V gene TRBV28 combines with J gene TRBJ1-1; D is unclear. V was shortened by 2 bases and J by 1 base, with 8 bases between the two germline ends. Germline CDR1 reads MDHEN; CDR2 reads SYDVKM. The CDR3 has 14 residues. CDR3: CASSLTQRNTEAFF. The CDR3 region has the DNA TGTGCCAGCAGTTTAACGCAGCGGAACACTGAAGCTTTCTTT.

This clone appeared a few times. The V call is TRBV7-9, the J call TRBJ1-4; unclear D gene. Germline CDR1 and CDR2: SEHNR and FQNEAQ (reference sequence). Trimming removed 1 base at V and 5 bases at J, with 2 bases between. The CDR3 length is 12 residues. CDR3 region: CASSLDNEKLFF. The CDR3 coding sequence is TGTGCCAGCAGCTTAGACAATGAAAAACTGTTTTTT.

V is TRBV6-5 and J is TRBJ1-1; unclear D gene. The CDR3 length is 14 residues. Germline lookup yields CDR1 MNHEY and CDR2 SVGAGI. Trimming removed 0 bases from V and 2 bases from J, with 7 bases in between. The CDR3 loop is CASSYSGYNTEAFF. CDR3 nucleotides: TGTGCCAGCAGTTACTCGGGGTATAACACTGAAGCTTTCTTT.

This clone was recorded once. The chain has TRBV4-2 and TRBJ2-3; 7 bases map to TRBD2. Germline V gives CDR1 LGHNA, CDR2 YNFKEQ. This CDR3 is built from 18 residues. Trimming cost V 2 bases and J 3 bases; bases outside gene matches: 14. CDR3: CASSQSTGTIARTDTQYF. The CDR3 region has the DNA TGTGCCAGCAGCCAAAGTACCGGGACTATAGCTAGGACAGATACGCAGTATTTT.

The gene calls are TRBV6-5 and TRBJ2-3; TRBD1 agrees at 8 bases. In germline, CDR1 is MNHEY, CDR2 SVGAGI. This CDR3 is built from 13 residues. V trimming: 4 bases; J trimming: 4 bases; junction bases outside the gene matches: 1. The CDR3 coding sequence is TGTGCCAGCAGTTGGGGACAGGCAGATACGCAGTATTTT. Encoded protein: CASSWGQADTQYF.

This chain joins TRBV11-1 and TRBJ1-2; D unclear. Trimming shortened V by 1 base and J by 3 bases, and 15 bases separated the two germline ends. CDR3 length: 16 amino acids. Per the germline V gene, CDR1 is SGHAT and CDR2 is FQDESV (reference sequence). CDR3 sequence (DNA): TGTGCCAGCAGCTTAGGGGTATTGGGAAACTACTATGGCTACACCTTC. It encodes CASSLGVLGNYYGYTF. The full variable domain, its missing parts supplied by reference TRBV11-1 and TRBJ1-2, is EAEVAQSPRYKITEKSQAVAFWCDPISGHATLYWYRQILGQGPELLVQFQDESVVDDSQLPKDRFSAERLKGVDSTLKIQPAELGDSAMYLCASSLGVLGNYYGYTFGSGTRLTVV.

V gene TRBV28 combines with J gene TRBJ2-1, with 7 bases identical to TRBD1. Losses at the gene ends were 7 bases for V and 8 bases for J; bases not matched to a gene: 11. Germline CDR1 MDHEN, CDR2 SYDVKM. This CDR3 is 14 amino acids long. CDR3 in amino acids: CASITGERADEQFF. The CDR3 DNA sequence: TGTGCCAGCATTACAGGGGAAAGGGCTGATGAGCAGTTCTTC.